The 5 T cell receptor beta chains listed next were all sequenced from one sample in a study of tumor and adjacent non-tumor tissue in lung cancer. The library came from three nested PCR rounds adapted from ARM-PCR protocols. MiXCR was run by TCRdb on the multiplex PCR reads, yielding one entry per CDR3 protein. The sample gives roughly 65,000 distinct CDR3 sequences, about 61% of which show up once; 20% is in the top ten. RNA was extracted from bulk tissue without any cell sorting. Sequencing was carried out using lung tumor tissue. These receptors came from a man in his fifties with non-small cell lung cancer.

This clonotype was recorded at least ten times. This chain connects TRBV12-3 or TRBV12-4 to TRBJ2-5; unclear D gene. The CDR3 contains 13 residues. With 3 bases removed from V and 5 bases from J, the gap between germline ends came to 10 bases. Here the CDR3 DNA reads TGTGCCAGCAGTTTGAACCTGGGGGAGACCCAGTACTTC. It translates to CASSLNLGETQYF.

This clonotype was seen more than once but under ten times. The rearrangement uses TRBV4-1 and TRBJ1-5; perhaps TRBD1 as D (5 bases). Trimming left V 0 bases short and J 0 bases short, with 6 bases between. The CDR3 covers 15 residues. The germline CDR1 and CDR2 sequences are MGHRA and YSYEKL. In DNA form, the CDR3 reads TGCGCCAGCAGCCAAGACCAGGGTAGCAATCAGCCCCAGCATTTT. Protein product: CASSQDQGSNQPQHF.

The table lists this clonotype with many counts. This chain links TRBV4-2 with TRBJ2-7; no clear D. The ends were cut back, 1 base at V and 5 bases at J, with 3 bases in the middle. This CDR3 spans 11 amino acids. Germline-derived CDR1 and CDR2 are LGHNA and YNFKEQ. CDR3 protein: CASSQADEQYF. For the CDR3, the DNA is TGTGCCAGCAGCCAAGCGGACGAGCAGTACTTC.

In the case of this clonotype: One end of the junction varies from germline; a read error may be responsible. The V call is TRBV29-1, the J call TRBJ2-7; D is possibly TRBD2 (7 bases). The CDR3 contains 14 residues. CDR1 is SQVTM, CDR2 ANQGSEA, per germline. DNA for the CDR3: TGTAGCACAAGGACTAGGGGGAGCCTCTACGAGCAGTACTTC. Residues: CSTRTRGSLYEQYF.

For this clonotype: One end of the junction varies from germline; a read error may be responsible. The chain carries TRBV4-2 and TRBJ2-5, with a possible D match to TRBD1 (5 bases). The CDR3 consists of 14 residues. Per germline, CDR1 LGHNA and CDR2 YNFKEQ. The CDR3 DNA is TGTGCCAGTAGCCGAGGAGAAGGGGCGGAGACCCAGTACTTC. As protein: CASSRGEGAETQYF.